This T cell receptor beta chain was recovered during a study of tissue T cells after allogeneic stem cell transplantation. Survey-depth TCRbeta CDR3 sequencing reported V/J genes and productive frequencies. Some clones are missing from TCRdb's copy, which holds only in-frame ones; the method was immunoSEQ multiplex PCR. The table records 15,000 to 20,000 clones, about 70% of them present only once. Germline V CDR1 and CDR2: MNHDT, YYDKIL. This CDR3 contains 13 residues. The V end lost 1 base, the J end lost 5 bases, and 7 bases lay between the germline ends. Study outcomes and limitations: Anatomically similar tissues had similar TCR repertoires within each patient. Blood and spleen captured only part of the tissue TCR repertoire. Limitations included a small, clinically heterogeneous cohort and limited sampling depth.

In the case of this clone: The antigen is not known. Gene names are the mouse ones. The sequence runs out 1 residue before the end of the CDR3; the remainder is reconstructed from the germline J gene.

The J gene is TRBJ2-4, the V gene TRBV17; D not certain. The specimen was spleen. The sequence came from a female BALB/c mouse in good health. The strain's MHC: H2-d. CDR3 DNA (partial): TGTGCTAGCAGTAGAGGACACCTAAACACCTTGTAC. Translation: CASSRGHLNTLY. The entire CDR3 sequence reads CASSRGHLNTLYF.